This entry lists 26 T cell receptor beta chains sequenced from one sample in a study of T cells in Graves' hyperthyroidism and ophthalmopathy. Amplification targeted TCR beta CDR3 regions from RNA transcripts. An initial round of RT-PCR targeting the TCR CDR3 relied on the HTBI primer set. Each CDR3 protein is one row after TCRdb ran MiXCR on the multiplex PCR reads. Seen here are hundreds of thousands of distinct CDR3 sequences, roughly 15% observed once, and the top ten hold roughly 13%. Sequencing used blood. The receptors here all came from a woman between 40 and 55 years old with Graves' hyperthyroidism.

This clonotype showed up many times. The V and J genes are TRBV5-1 and TRBJ2-3; either TRBD1 or TRBD2 may fit D (5 bases each). CDR1 and CDR2 from the germline V gene are SGHRS and YFSETQ. The CDR3 length is 15 residues. Trimming removed 5 bases at V and 3 bases at J, with 16 bases between. The CDR3 sequence: CASSFESGPTDTQYF. The CDR3 bases are TGCGCCAGCAGTTTCGAATCGGGACCTACAGATACGCAGTATTTT.

This clonotype was counted between two and nine times. V is TRBV29-1 and J is TRBJ2-2, with TRBD2 identical over 12 bases. Germline values: CDR1 SQVTM, CDR2 ANQGSEA. V was clipped by 6 bases and J by 3 bases; unmatched bases: 5. The CDR3 runs 15 residues. The CDR3 DNA follows: TGCAGCGTGTCTAGCGGGAGGGACGACACCGGGGAGCTGTTTTTT. Residues: CSVSSGRDDTGELFF.

Many counts were recorded for this clonotype. J is TRBJ2-1 and V is TRBV12-3 or TRBV12-4; possibly TRBD1 or TRBD2 for D (5 bases each). V lost 6 bases and J lost 1, with 10 bases in between. The CDR3 loop spans 14 amino acids. The chain's CDR3 is CASSQEGSYNEQFF. The CDR3, as DNA: TGTGCCAGCAGCCAAGAGGGGTCCTACAATGAGCAGTTCTTC.

This clonotype was seen many times. The chain couples TRBV11-1 to TRBJ2-7; TRBD1 matches 9 bases. With 3 bases clipped from V and 2 bases from J, the junction kept 5 bases outside the gene matches. Germline assignment: CDR1 SGHAT and CDR2 FQDESV (reference sequence). There are 15 residues in the CDR3. This CDR3 is CASSLDRGGTYEQYF. For the CDR3, the DNA is TGTGCCAGCAGCTTGGACAGGGGAGGGACCTACGAGCAGTACTTC.

A few counts support this clonotype. The rearrangement links TRBV2 to TRBJ2-3, with D tentatively TRBD1 or TRBD2 (5 bases each). V was trimmed by 6 bases and J by 0 bases, leaving 28 bases between them. The CDR3 runs to 20 residues. Germline values: CDR1 SNHLY, CDR2 FYNNEI. Written as DNA, the CDR3 is TGTGCCAGCAGCCCAAGCAGAAATTCGGGGCAGCCACCCAGCACAGATACGCAGTATTTT. Amino acid sequence: CASSPSRNSGQPPSTDTQYF.

This clonotype came up many times. The chain combines TRBV28 with TRBJ1-5, with D possibly being TRBD1 (5 bases). V lost 2 bases to trimming and J lost 10 bases, with 9 bases between them. Germline V lookup: CDR1 MDHEN, CDR2 SYDVKM. CDR3 length: 12 amino acids. For the CDR3, the DNA is TGTGCCAGCAGTTTAGTGGGACTCCCCCAGCATTTT. The encoded protein is CASSLVGLPQHF.

The chain recombines TRBV6-2 or TRBV6-3 with TRBJ2-7, with TRBD1 identical over 9 bases. The V gene end was trimmed by 6 bases and the J gene end by 0 bases; junction bases not matched to a gene: 3. This CDR3 region has 14 residues. CDR1 is MNHEY and CDR2 is SVGEGT in the germline V gene. The CDR3 DNA follows: TGTGCCAGCAGAGGACAGGGGAGCTCCTACGAGCAGTACTTC. Residues: CASRGQGSSYEQYF.

This clonotype was seen a few times. The rearrangement uses TRBV6-1 and TRBJ1-2; TRBD1 agrees at 7 bases. This CDR3 is built from 14 residues. Germline CDR1 MNHNS, CDR2 SASEGT. V shed 0 bases and J 10 bases; nucleotides not matched to a gene: 8. The CDR3 sequence: CASSEADATGDYTF. CDR3 nucleotides: TGTGCCAGCAGTGAAGCAGACGCCACAGGGGACTACACCTTC.

This clonotype was counted many times. V is TRBV15 and J is TRBJ2-1; D call uncertain. The CDR3 extends over 14 amino acids. CDR1 is LNHNV, CDR2 YYDKDF, per germline (reference sequence). Trimming removed 0 bases from V and 3 bases from J, with 6 bases in between. In DNA form, the CDR3 reads TGTGCCACCAGCAGAGAACCGATCTACAATGAGCAGTTCTTC. Amino acids: CATSREPIYNEQFF.

This clonotype has just a few counts. The chain joins TRBV19 to TRBJ1-5, with D tentatively TRBD1 (6 bases). Trimming took 3 bases from V and 3 from J, leaving 9 bases between them. This CDR3 is built from 14 residues. The germline V gene has CDR1 LNHDA and CDR2 SQIVND (reference sequence). The CDR3 nucleotides are TGTGCCAGTAGTATCAACAGGGTCAATCAGCCCCAGCATTTT. Translating gives CASSINRVNQPQHF. Drawing the rest from reference TRBV19 and TRBJ1-5, the complete variable domain is DGGITQSPKYLFRKEGQNVTLSCEQNLNHDAMYWYRQDPGQGLRLIYYSQIVNDFQKGDIAEGYSVSREKKESFPLTVTSAQKNPTAFYLCASSINRVNQPQHFGDGTRLSIL.

This clonotype was counted ten times or more. This rearrangement joins TRBV5-1 to TRBJ2-1; 12 nucleotides line up with TRBD1. The CDR3 loop spans 13 amino acids. CDR1 is SGHRS, CDR2 YFSETQ, per germline. The trim removed 8 bases at V and 9 bases at J, leaving 6 bases unmatched. The CDR3 is CASWGQGAGEQFF. CDR3 bases: TGCGCCAGTTGGGGACAGGGGGCGGGTGAGCAGTTCTTC.

This clonotype occurred a few times. The chain joins TRBV3-1 to TRBJ2-7, with 7 bases lining up with TRBD2. In germline, CDR1 is LGHDT, CDR2 YNNKEL (reference sequence). J was trimmed by 7 bases and V by 1 base; bases with no gene match: 10. The CDR3 sequence is 15 residues long. The CDR3 coding sequence is TGTGCCAGCAGCCAAGGATGGGACTACTCTCGGGAGCAGTACTTC. It translates to CASSQGWDYSREQYF.

There are many counts of this clonotype. The chain couples TRBV28 to TRBJ2-3, with D perhaps assigned TRBD1 or TRBD2 (5 bases each). The CDR3 is made up of 15 amino acids. The germline gives CDR1 MDHEN, CDR2 SYDVKM. Trimming shortened V by 7 bases and J by 1 base, and 15 bases separated the two germline ends. The CDR3 spells CASNLGGSRTDTQYF. Written as DNA, the CDR3 is TGTGCCAGCAACCTTGGGGGTTCTCGCACAGATACGCAGTATTTT.

In its sample, this clonotype was seen a few times. The J gene is TRBJ2-3, the V gene TRBV6-1; 8 bases are shared with TRBD2. CDR1 is MNHNS and CDR2 is SASEGT in the germline V gene. V shed 1 base, J shed 4 bases, and the junction held 4 bases outside the gene matches. CDR3 length: 15 amino acids. CDR3 sequence: CASSEVTGGADTQYF. DNA of the CDR3: TGTGCCAGCAGTGAAGTGACGGGAGGGGCAGATACGCAGTATTTT.

This clonotype showed up just a few times. The chain recombines TRBV2 with TRBJ2-4; a possible D gene is TRBD1 (6 bases). The CDR3 is made up of 14 amino acids. The V end lost 5 bases, the J end lost 7 bases, and 15 bases lay between the germline ends. Germline V lookup: CDR1 SNHLY, CDR2 FYNNEI. For the CDR3, the DNA is TGTGCCAGCAGTTCCAGGACAGCCTCGAACATTCAGTACTTC. Residues: CASSSRTASNIQYF.

In its sample, this clonotype was seen many times. The chain combines TRBV20-1 with TRBJ2-1, with 9 bases matching TRBD1. This CDR3 is built from 15 residues. Germline V gives CDR1 DFQATT, CDR2 SNEGSKA (reference sequence). The V gene end was trimmed by 4 bases and the J gene end by 6 bases; junction bases not matched to a gene: 10. CDR3 coding DNA: TGCAGTGCTAAACCCGGGGACAGGGTGGGCAATGAGCAGTTCTTC. As protein: CSAKPGDRVGNEQFF.

This clonotype was recorded many times. The chain employs TRBV4-1 and TRBJ1-2; unclear D gene. Germline CDR1 and CDR2: MGHRA and YSYEKL. The CDR3 has 15 residues. V lost 4 bases, J lost 6 bases, and 18 bases lay in between. Written as DNA, the CDR3 is TGCGCCAGCAGCCCCGGGCGAGAGGCACAAAATGGCTACACCTTC. This encodes CASSPGREAQNGYTF.

The chain links TRBV7-9 to TRBJ2-1; 11 bases fit TRBD2. V dropped 5 bases and J dropped 1; count of bases not matched to a gene: 7. This CDR3 contains 17 residues. The V gene's germline CDR1 is SEHNR and CDR2 FQNEAQ (reference sequence). Here the CDR3 DNA reads TGTGCCAGCAGCCTAGAGACTAGCGGGATTTCCTACAATGAGCAGTTCTTC. Amino acids: CASSLETSGISYNEQFF.

The sample holds many counts of this clonotype. The gene calls are TRBV2 and TRBJ2-1; TRBD2 might be the D (5 bases). V dropped 7 bases and J dropped 2 bases, with 21 bases sitting between them. Germline CDR1 and CDR2: SNHLY and FYNNEI. The CDR3 loop spans 17 amino acids. Here the CDR3 DNA reads TGTGCCAGCACCGAAGCTCCGCTACTAGACACCTACAATGAGCAGTTCTTC. Protein product: CASTEAPLLDTYNEQFF.

This clonotype was recorded at least ten times. V and J are TRBV5-5 and TRBJ1-5; 7 bases line up with TRBD1. V shed 0 bases, J shed 5 bases, and the junction held 8 bases outside the gene matches. The germline gives CDR1 SGHKS, CDR2 YYEKEE (reference sequence). CDR3 length: 16 amino acids. As DNA, the CDR3 is TGTGCCAGCAGCTTGGAAGGGGGCGCGAACTATCAGCCCCAGCATTTT. It yields the protein CASSLEGGANYQPQHF.

This clonotype was counted only a few times. The chain employs TRBV11-2 and TRBJ2-6, with TRBD1 identical over 11 bases. Unmatched junction bases numbered 6, after V lost 4 bases and J lost 1 base. This CDR3 has 18 residues. Germline CDR1 is SGHAT and CDR2 is FQNNGV. The CDR3 protein is CASSSRGDRGSGANVLTF. In DNA form, the CDR3 reads TGTGCCAGCAGCTCAAGGGGGGACAGGGGGTCTGGGGCCAACGTCCTGACTTTC.

This clonotype was detected ten times or more. This chain links TRBV2 with TRBJ2-7; maybe TRBD1 (6 bases). Trimming shortened V by 5 bases and J by 5 bases, and 7 bases separated the two germline ends. This CDR3 is built from 11 residues. Germline V gives CDR1 SNHLY, CDR2 FYNNEI. CDR3 in amino acids: CASSRQDEQYF. Here the CDR3 DNA reads TGTGCCAGCAGTAGACAGGACGAGCAGTACTTC.

This clonotype occurred a few times. V and J are TRBV3-1 and TRBJ2-5, with a tentative D call TRBD2 (5 bases). CDR3 length: 15 residues. Germline V CDR1 and CDR2: LGHDT, YNNKEL (reference sequence). V lost 4 bases and J 4 bases, leaving 16 bases between the germline ends. Written as DNA, the CDR3 is TGTGCCAGCAGCCTCACCCTAGCTCCTCGAGAGACCCAGTACTTC. Translating it yields CASSLTLAPRETQYF.

The V call is TRBV6-6, the J call TRBJ2-2, with D possibly matching TRBD1 (5 bases). The CDR3 is 16 residues long. Germline V gene lookup returns CDR1 MNHNY and CDR2 SVGAGI (reference sequence). V was shortened by 0 bases and J by 7 bases, with 15 bases between the two germline ends. The CDR3, as DNA: TGTGCCAGCAGTTACTCGCTAGGGGCGGCGGTCGGGGAGCTGTTTTTT. This codes for CASSYSLGAAVGELFF.

In this sample, this clonotype turned up a few times. This CDR3 reads CASQGPPYEQYF. As DNA, the CDR3 is TGTGCCAGCCAAGGGCCCCCCTACGAGCAGTACTTC. This chain connects TRBV6-1 to TRBJ2-7; no clear D. Germline CDR1 and CDR2: MNHNS and SASEGT. The V end lost 8 bases, the J end lost 2 bases, and 10 bases lay between the germline ends. The CDR3 is made up of 12 amino acids.

In this sample, this clonotype turned up many times. This chain connects TRBV7-9 to TRBJ2-1; D is possibly TRBD1 (5 bases). Germline values: CDR1 SEHNR, CDR2 FQNEAQ (reference sequence). The CDR3 is made up of 15 amino acids. Trimming took off 3 bases at V and 4 bases at J, with 13 bases between the two ends. The CDR3, as DNA: TGTGCCAGCAGCTTCAGTCAGGGAACTTACAATGAGCAGTTCTTC. Residues: CASSFSQGTYNEQFF.